This T cell receptor beta chain was found in a study of radiotherapy plus CTLA-4 blockade in lung cancer. The study's findings and limits: Best predicting response, reportedly, were early blood T cell clone dynamics, with interferon-beta. The study found tumor-derived TCR clones expanded in blood after radiotherapy plus ipilimumab.

Turning to this clone: The antigen is unknown.

The CDR3 runs to 13 residues. From germline, CDR1 is SGHNT and CDR2 YYREEE (reference sequence). Trimming took off 6 bases at V and 8 bases at J, with 17 bases between the two ends. Measured with immunoSEQ multiplex PCR; TCRdb has only the in-frame clones, and not every one. The table lists 81,000 or so clones, roughly four fifths of them singletons. This receptor was obtained from a human donor with non-small cell lung cancer that progressed on radiotherapy plus ipilimumab. This chain joins TRBV5-4 and TRBJ1-2, with a tentative D call TRBD1 (6 bases). The material sequenced was peripheral blood, taken from a patient treated with radiotherapy plus ipilimumab. CDR3 in amino acids: CASNLDRSHGYTF. The DNA for the CDR3 is TGTGCCAGCAACTTAGACAGGTCACACGGCTACACCTTC.